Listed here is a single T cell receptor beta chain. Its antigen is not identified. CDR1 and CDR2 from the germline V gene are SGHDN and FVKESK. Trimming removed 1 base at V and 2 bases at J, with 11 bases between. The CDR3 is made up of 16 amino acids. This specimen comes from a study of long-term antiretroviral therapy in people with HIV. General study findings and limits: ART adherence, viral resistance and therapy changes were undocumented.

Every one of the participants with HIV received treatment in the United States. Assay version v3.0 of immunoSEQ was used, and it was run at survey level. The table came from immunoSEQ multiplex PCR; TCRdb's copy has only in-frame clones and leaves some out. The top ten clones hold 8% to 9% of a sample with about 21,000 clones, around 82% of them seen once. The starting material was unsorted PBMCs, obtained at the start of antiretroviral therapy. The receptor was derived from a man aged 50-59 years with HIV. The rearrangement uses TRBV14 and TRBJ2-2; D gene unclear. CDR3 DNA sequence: TGTGCCAGCAGCCAAGTCGGCAGATTAAACACCGGGGAGCTGTTTTTT. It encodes CASSQVGRLNTGELFF.